These 20 T cell receptor beta chains originate from one sample sequenced in a study of Graves' ophthalmopathy and Graves' hyperthyroidism. RNA transcripts yielded amplified TCR beta CDR3 regions. After a first-round RT-PCR with HTBI primers, a second-round multiplex PCR was run. Using its own MiXCR run on the multiplex PCR reads, TCRdb lists one record per CDR3 protein. The data show about 480,000 distinct CDR3 sequences, 13% to 15% seen once. Sequences were obtained from blood. The source of these receptors is a woman in her twenties or thirties with Graves' ophthalmopathy.

In this sample, this clonotype turned up many times. The CDR3 here is CSARDDRPGGAFF. CDR3 DNA: TGCAGTGCTAGAGATGACAGGCCTGGCGGGGCTTTCTTT. The rearrangement joins TRBV20-1 to TRBJ1-1; possible D gene TRBD1, 6 bases. V was pared by 0 bases and J by 11 bases, with 16 bases between. Germline-derived CDR1 and CDR2 are DFQATT and SNEGSKA (reference sequence). The CDR3 length is 13 residues.

The J gene is TRBJ1-1, the V gene TRBV4-2, with D uncertain. This CDR3 contains 13 residues. CDR1 LGHNA and CDR2 YNFKEQ come from the germline V gene. Between the trimmed V and J ends, which lost 4 bases and 4 bases, there was a span of 10 bases. CDR3 loop: CASSPLDSTEAFF. The DNA for the CDR3 is TGTGCCAGCAGCCCCCTTGATAGCACTGAAGCTTTCTTT.

The chain employs TRBV28 and TRBJ2-5, with 8 nucleotides matching TRBD1. V trimming: 5 bases; J trimming: 5 bases; junction bases outside the gene matches: 10. CDR1 and CDR2 (germline): MDHEN, SYDVKM. The CDR3 consists of 15 residues. Here the CDR3 reads CASSVPRQGAETQYF. DNA for the CDR3: TGTGCCAGCAGTGTCCCCAGGCAGGGGGCGGAGACCCAGTACTTC.

This clonotype showed up many times. This chain joins TRBV28 and TRBJ2-5; D may be TRBD1 or TRBD2 (5 bases each). In germline, CDR1 is MDHEN, CDR2 SYDVKM. The CDR3 loop spans 13 amino acids. V shed 8 bases and J shed 5 bases, with 15 bases lying between them. CDR3: CASVAGWGETQYF. CDR3 nucleotide sequence: TGTGCCAGCGTGGCTGGGTGGGGGGAGACCCAGTACTTC.

This clonotype was counted at least ten times. The chain joins TRBV12-3 or TRBV12-4 to TRBJ1-2; D is possibly TRBD1 (6 bases). CDR3 length: 15 residues. Trimming took off 5 bases at V and 7 bases at J, with 20 bases between the two ends. The CDR3 nucleotides are TGTGCCAGCAGTCGCCTCTTCGGGGGCGTTGGTGGCTACACCTTC. Translating gives CASSRLFGGVGGYTF.

Remarks on this clonotype: It is likely a read error, because the conserved phenylalanine at the end of the CDR3 is missing. The gene calls are TRBV12-3 or TRBV12-4 and TRBJ2-2; D might be TRBD1 (5 bases). The CDR3 is made up of 13 amino acids. The V end was cut by 6 bases, the J end by 5 bases, with 10 bases between. The CDR3 sequence: CASSYRITGELFY. Here the CDR3 DNA reads TGTGCCAGCAGCTACAGGATTACCGGGGAGCTGTTTTAT.

This clonotype was observed many times. The rearrangement joins TRBV6-5 to TRBJ2-5; 13 nucleotides agree with TRBD2. The V gene's germline CDR1 is MNHEY and CDR2 SVGAGI. V was clipped by 6 bases and J by 2 bases; unmatched bases: 18. This CDR3 contains 20 residues. The CDR3 region has the DNA TGTGCCAGCAGCTTAGACAACCGGACTAGCGGGAGAGTTGGGCAAGAGACCCAGTACTTC. It is translated as CASSLDNRTSGRVGQETQYF.

The chain links TRBV7-8 to TRBJ2-7; 8 nucleotides match TRBD1. Trimming took 5 bases from V and 5 from J; bases not matched to a gene: 8. From germline, CDR1 is SGHVS and CDR2 FQNEAQ. The length of the CDR3 is 14 residues. The CDR3 protein is CASSDTGQGDEQYF. DNA of the CDR3: TGTGCCAGCAGCGATACCGGACAGGGCGACGAGCAGTACTTC.

The sample holds many counts of this clonotype. The chain is built from TRBV7-9 and TRBJ2-5; tentatively, D is TRBD2 (6 bases). This CDR3 is 13 amino acids long. Trimming shortened V by 8 bases and J by 5 bases, and 15 bases separated the two germline ends. Germline V gene data show CDR1 as SEHNR and CDR2 as FQNEAQ (reference sequence). The CDR3 is CASDFGSGETQYF. For the CDR3, the DNA is TGTGCCAGCGATTTTGGCAGCGGGGAGACCCAGTACTTC.

The chain employs TRBV29-1 and TRBJ2-7; a possible D gene is TRBD2 (6 bases). This CDR3 is built from 13 residues. Trimming pared 4 bases from V and 6 bases from J, leaving 16 bases between. Germline V gene sequence: CDR1 SQVTM, CDR2 ANQGSEA. In DNA, the CDR3 is TGCAGCGTTGTCGGAGGGTTTTTCGCCGAGCAGTACTTC. Its translation is CSVVGGFFAEQYF.

This clonotype was seen repeatedly, ten times or more. The chain couples TRBV7-9 to TRBJ2-5; D is unclear. The CDR3 loop spans 13 amino acids. Trimming removed 6 bases at V and 5 bases at J, with 13 bases between. Germline lookup yields CDR1 SEHNR and CDR2 FQNEAQ (reference sequence). The CDR3 bases are TGTGCCAGCAGGCTGGACGGGCGGGAGACCCAGTACTTC. Its protein product is CASRLDGRETQYF.

As regards this clonotype: Since the CDR3 does not end with the conserved phenylalanine or tryptophan, this likely comes from a read error. CDR3 loop: CASSPGGMNTEAFL. In DNA form, the CDR3 reads TGTGCCAGCTCACCGGGGGGAATGAACACTGAAGCTTTCTTG. The chain carries TRBV18 and TRBJ1-1, with D possibly matching TRBD1 (5 bases). This CDR3 region has 14 residues. Germline V gene lookup returns CDR1 KGHSH and CDR2 LQKENI. V dropped 3 bases and J dropped 0 bases, with 8 bases sitting between them.

The sample holds many counts of this clonotype. The V and J genes are TRBV29-1 and TRBJ1-1; D not certain. The germline CDR1 and CDR2 sequences are SQVTM and ANQGSEA. This CDR3 comprises 12 residues. The ends were cut back, 6 bases at V and 4 bases at J, with 12 bases in the middle. The CDR3 bases are TGCAGCGTGGTCCCAATGGGCACTGAAGCTTTCTTT. Protein product: CSVVPMGTEAFF.

This clonotype was recorded at least ten times. The chain links TRBV12-3 or TRBV12-4 to TRBJ1-1; D remains unclear. V was clipped by 2 bases and J by 6 bases, with 7 bases between them. The CDR3 spans 12 residues. The CDR3 nucleotides are TGTGCCAGCAGTTTATGGGTTTCTGAAGCTTTCTTT. Translating it yields CASSLWVSEAFF.

This clonotype was recorded at least ten times. The chain joins TRBV10-3 to TRBJ2-7, with TRBD1 identical over 7 bases. Germline V gene lookup returns CDR1 ENHRY and CDR2 SYGVKD. J lost 0 bases, V lost 5 bases, and 4 bases had no gene match. The CDR3 contains 14 residues. The CDR3 DNA is TGTGCCATCAGTTCCGGGACAGCCTCCTACGAGCAGTACTTC. Translated: CAISSGTASYEQYF.

This clonotype has ten or more counts. This rearrangement joins TRBV6-1 to TRBJ1-2, with D perhaps matching TRBD1 (6 bases). The CDR3 extends over 15 amino acids. Germline V lookup: CDR1 MNHNS, CDR2 SASEGT. V gave up 0 bases and J gave up 4 bases, with 12 bases separating them. The chain's CDR3 is CASSEAGATVYGYTF. The CDR3 DNA sequence: TGTGCCAGCAGTGAAGCGGGGGCGACCGTCTATGGCTACACCTTC.

This clonotype has a count of ten or more. The V and J genes are TRBV2 and TRBJ1-1; no clear D. Trimming pared 0 bases from V and 4 bases from J, leaving 9 bases between. This CDR3 is 14 amino acids long. CDR1 SNHLY and CDR2 FYNNEI come from the germline V gene. The CDR3: CASSEAGSGTEAFF. The CDR3 DNA follows: TGTGCCAGCAGTGAAGCCGGGTCGGGCACTGAAGCTTTCTTT.

At least ten counts were recorded for this clonotype. V usage is TRBV28 and J usage is TRBJ2-4; TRBD2 might be the D (7 bases). The CDR3 length is 16 residues. The V end was cut by 4 bases, the J end by 14 bases, with 27 bases between. CDR1 and CDR2 (germline): MDHEN, SYDVKM. CDR3 sequence (DNA): TGTGCCAGCAGTTCTTATGGGGAGGGGGGCCTAAGGATTAAGTACTTC. It is translated as CASSSYGEGGLRIKYF.

The CDR3 loop is CASSAGLALTDTQYF. Here the CDR3 DNA reads TGCGCCAGCAGCGCAGGACTCGCACTCACAGATACGCAGTATTTT. The chain couples TRBV5-1 to TRBJ2-3; weak D call: TRBD2 (5 bases). The CDR3 extends over 15 amino acids. Between the trimmed V and J ends, which lost 4 bases and 2 bases, there was a span of 14 bases. The V gene's germline CDR1 is SGHRS and CDR2 YFSETQ.

Ten or more counts support this clonotype. The chain employs TRBV12-3 or TRBV12-4 and TRBJ2-7; the D is unclear. This CDR3 has 13 amino acids. With 3 bases removed from V and 4 bases from J, the gap between germline ends came to 10 bases. As DNA, the CDR3 is TGTGCCAGCAGTTTGGTACGCCCTTACGAGCAGTACTTC. The encoded protein is CASSLVRPYEQYF.